This T cell receptor (beta chain) was retrieved from a study of blood T cell repertoires in COVID-19. Background on the study: The cDNA or gDNA used as material had been derived from T cells, B-cell-depleted T cells, or PBMCs.

This table comes from immunoSEQ multiplex PCR, and its TCRdb copy is limited to in-frame clones, with some not included. The data show 150,000 to 200,000 clones, around 86% seen once. Sequencing was done on a sample of peripheral blood. This receptor was identified in a man aged 35 to 55 with acute or convalescent COVID-19.

CDR3 protein: CASSTRDREETQYF. CDR3 DNA sequence: TGTGCCAGTAGTACCCGAGACAGGGAAGAGACCCAGTACTTC. This chain uses TRBV19 with TRBJ2-5; 7 positions agree with TRBD1. CDR1 and CDR2 (germline): LNHDA, SQIVND (reference sequence). Losses at the gene ends were 4 bases for V and 3 bases for J; bases not matched to a gene: 5. The CDR3 consists of 14 residues. Full variable domain (remainder filled in from reference TRBV19 and TRBJ2-5): DGGITQSPKYLFRKEGQNVTLSCEQNLNHDAMYWYRQDPGQGLRLIYYSQIVNDFQKGDIAEGYSVSREKKESFPLTVTSAQKNPTAFYLCASSTRDREETQYFGPGTRLLVL.